The 8 T cell receptor beta chains reported below all come from one sample, sequenced in a study of post-analysis software for immune sequencing data (dated by TCRdb to the mid-2010s). Summary of the overall study and its limitations: Significantly higher frequencies in patients than in controls were found for about 5 TRBV segments, including TRBV5-6, TRBV5-1 and TRBV20-1.

These receptors' antigens are unknown. Receptors were amplified or captured by PCR. TCRdb records Illumina HiSeq 2500 as the sequencer. To reduce PCR and sequencing biases, unique molecular identifiers were incorporated into the TCR beta cDNA libraries. TCRdb handled the public reads itself, with Q25 trimming in fastp and clone calling in MiXCR, and kept productive beta chains. Records with the same CDR3 protein are collapsed into one entry carrying the most frequent genes and DNA. Here the sample has 750,000 to 950,000 distinct CDR3 sequences; 53% occur a single time. The ten largest account for approximately 4.5% of the sample. Input material: blood. These receptors were collected from a girl aged 5 to 17 with multiple sclerosis.

The rearrangement joins TRBV29-1 to TRBJ1-5; weak D call: TRBD1 (6 bases). Germline loops: CDR1 SQVTM, CDR2 ANQGSEA. V lost 4 bases and J lost 3, with 7 bases in between. CDR3 length: 12 residues. This CDR3 is CSVGGANQPQHF. In DNA form, the CDR3 reads TGCAGCGTTGGGGGGGCCAATCAGCCCCAGCATTTT.

This clonotype has more than one count but fewer than ten. The gene calls are TRBV6-4 and TRBJ2-7; D is possibly TRBD1 (5 bases). Germline loops: CDR1 MRHNA, CDR2 SNTAGT. The V gene lost 3 bases and the J gene lost 2 bases, with 14 bases spanning the gap. This CDR3 has 15 residues. The CDR3 nucleotides are TGTGCCAGCAGTGAAAGTGTGCAGGGTCCCTACGAGCAGTACTTC. It translates to CASSESVQGPYEQYF.

This clonotype was seen a single time. The chain is built from TRBV27 and TRBJ1-5; 7 nucleotides line up with TRBD1. Germline CDR1 and CDR2: MNHEY and SMNVEV (reference sequence). J gave up 5 bases and V 4 bases, and 11 bases lay outside the gene matches. CDR3 length: 16 residues. CDR3 sequence (DNA): TGTGCCAGCAGTTCGCTACAGGGGTTGGGGGATCAGCCCCAGCATTTT. Its translation is CASSSLQGLGDQPQHF.

The V gene is TRBV4-1, the J gene TRBJ2-1, with unresolved D. The germline V and J ends were trimmed by 3 bases and 8 bases, with 20 bases remaining between them. The germline V gene encodes CDR1 MGHRA and CDR2 YSYEKL. This CDR3 has 16 residues. The CDR3 nucleotides read TGCGCCAGCAGCCAGCGGCCGGATTACCGGTGGGATGAGCAGTTCTTC. Translating it yields CASSQRPDYRWDEQFF.

This chain joins TRBV6-2 or TRBV6-3 and TRBJ1-5; D possibly corresponds to TRBD1 (6 bases). V shed 4 bases and J shed 1 base, with 17 bases lying between them. Germline V gives CDR1 MNHEY, CDR2 SVGEGT. The CDR3 consists of 17 residues. The CDR3 nucleotides are TGTGCCAGCAGTTTCCGCACGGGGACACAAAGCAATCAGCCCCAGCATTTT. It codes for CASSFRTGTQSNQPQHF.

This clonotype has a single count. The chain employs TRBV29-1 and TRBJ2-7; possible D gene TRBD2, 8 bases. V was cut by 4 bases and J by 1 base, with 20 bases left in between. Looked up from germline, CDR1 is SQVTM and CDR2 is ANQGSEA. The CDR3 covers 16 residues. The CDR3 DNA reads as TGCAGCGTTGCGGGAGGGGGACAGAAGAATTCCTACGAGCAGTACTTC. Its translation is CSVAGGGQKNSYEQYF.

The genes are TRBV20-1 and TRBJ2-3, with D hard to call. V shed 0 bases and J shed 6 bases, with 22 bases lying between them. From germline, CDR1 is DFQATT and CDR2 SNEGSKA (reference sequence). The CDR3 is made up of 17 amino acids. CDR3 bases: TGCAGTGCTAGAGACCTATCATTGTCTGATCGGTTGGATACGCAGTATTTT. Translated, it gives CSARDLSLSDRLDTQYF.

J is TRBJ2-3 and V is TRBV4-2; TRBD1 agrees at 7 bases. The CDR3 is 16 residues long. V lost 0 bases, J lost 1 base, and 4 bases stayed unmatched. Germline-derived CDR1 and CDR2 are LGHNA and YNFKEQ. The DNA of the CDR3 is TGTGCCAGCAGCCAAGATTTAACAGGGGGCACAGATACGCAGTATTTT. Translated, it gives CASSQDLTGGTDTQYF.